Shown below are 17 T cell receptor beta chains from a single sample sequenced in a study of vaccination and CD4 T cells after COVID-19. Treatment described: approximately 9-day PBMC culture with coronavirus spike peptide pools or control peptides (ViraFEST assay). Cultured CD4+ T-cell DNA underwent Oncomine TCR Beta short-read sequencing. TCRdb recomputed calls from the PCR reads with MiXCR, one row per CDR3 protein. Of roughly 14,000 distinct CDR3 sequences listed, approximately 25% are singletons. No antigen has been assigned to these receptors. The source was CD4+ T cells from blood, cultured in vitro, collected after SARS-CoV-2 vaccination. These receptors all stem from a human donor who had recovered from COVID-19.

By sample fraction, this clonotype is large. This rearrangement joins TRBV6-5 to TRBJ1-6, with D possibly matching TRBD1 (5 bases). The CDR3 extends over 16 amino acids. V dropped 2 bases and J dropped 7 bases, with 15 bases sitting between them. The germline gives CDR1 MNHEY, CDR2 SVGAGI. The CDR3 DNA sequence: TGTGCCAGCAGTTACCATCCTCGTGGGACCAATTCACCCCTCCACTTT. Protein: CASSYHPRGTNSPLHF.

There are a few counts of this clonotype. V gene TRBV5-1 combines with J gene TRBJ2-1; 12 bases fit TRBD1. This CDR3 comprises 15 residues. V lost 4 bases to trimming and J lost 7 bases; unmatched junction nucleotides: 6. Germline CDR1 is SGHRS and CDR2 is YFSETQ. The chain's CDR3 is CASSPVGQGANEQFF. For the CDR3, the DNA is TGCGCCAGCAGCCCGGTGGGACAGGGGGCGAATGAGCAGTTCTTC.

The V gene is TRBV19, the J gene TRBJ1-2; no definite D call. The CDR3 extends over 13 amino acids. Germline CDR1 LNHDA, CDR2 SQIVND (reference sequence). Trimming removed 3 bases at V and 7 bases at J, with 12 bases between. CDR3 bases: TGTGCCAGTAGTATCTGGGGAATCACTGGCTACACCTTC. Translating gives CASSIWGITGYTF.

This clonotype was counted between two and nine times. This chain uses TRBV4-3 with TRBJ1-5, with D possibly being TRBD1 (5 bases). The CDR3 has 14 amino acids. With 4 bases removed from V and 6 bases from J, the gap between germline ends came to 13 bases. Germline CDR1 LGHNA, CDR2 YSLEER. CDR3 DNA: TGCGCCAGCAGCCCGGCGGGGGTTGCTCAGCCCCAGCATTTT. Protein: CASSPAGVAQPQHF.

The V gene is TRBV15, the J gene TRBJ2-2; 8 nucleotides match TRBD1. With V trimmed by 2 bases and J by 7 bases, 12 bases remained unmatched. The germline gives CDR1 LNHNV, CDR2 YYDKDF (reference sequence). The CDR3 is made up of 17 amino acids. CDR3 bases: TGTGCCACCAGCAGACGTTCGACAGGGGTCAGGGACGGGGAGCTGTTTTTT. Protein sequence: CATSRRSTGVRDGELFF.

This clonotype was detected only a few times. V is TRBV7-2 and J is TRBJ2-3; tentatively, D is TRBD2 (7 bases). The germline V gene has CDR1 SGHTA and CDR2 FQGNSA. There are 15 residues in the CDR3. V dropped 6 bases and J dropped 4 bases, with 17 bases sitting between them. DNA for the CDR3: TGTGCCAGCAGGGGGGGGCCATCCGGGGCAGATACGCAGTATTTT. Amino acids: CASRGGPSGADTQYF.

The chain couples TRBV7-3 to TRBJ2-2; D perhaps matches TRBD2 (6 bases). CDR3 length equals 17 residues. Looked up from germline, CDR1 is SGHTA and CDR2 is FQGTGA. Trimming cost V 1 base and J 4 bases, with 16 bases left between them. The CDR3 DNA reads as TGTGCCAGCAGCTTAATGGGGTTACTCGGGAGCACCGGGGAGCTGTTTTTT. Amino acids: CASSLMGLLGSTGELFF.

This sequence joins TRBV5-5 and TRBJ2-6; perhaps TRBD2 as D (5 bases). In germline, CDR1 is SGHKS, CDR2 YYEKEE (reference sequence). The CDR3 length is 16 residues. The V end lost 0 bases, the J end lost 2 bases, and 9 bases lay between the germline ends. The CDR3 here is CASSLDSGTGANVLTF. The CDR3 nucleotides are TGTGCCAGCAGCTTGGATTCGGGGACTGGGGCCAACGTCCTGACTTTC.

The V gene is TRBV7-2, the J gene TRBJ1-1, with D maybe TRBD1 (5 bases). Germline CDR1 is SGHTA and CDR2 is FQGNSA. CDR3 length: 14 amino acids. The V and J ends lost 1 base and 4 bases respectively, with 10 bases between them. Here the CDR3 reads CASSLVGRATEAFF. The CDR3 nucleotides read TGTGCCAGCAGCTTAGTAGGCAGGGCCACTGAAGCTTTCTTT. Looking up the rest from reference TRBV7-2 and TRBJ1-1 gives the full variable domain: GAGVSQSPSNKVTEKGKDVELRCDPISGHTALYWYRQSLGQGLEFLIYFQGNSAPDKSGLPSDRFSAERTGGSVSTLTIQRTQQEDSAVYLCASSLVGRATEAFFGQGTRLTVV.

This chain uses TRBV18 with TRBJ2-5, with 7 bases matching TRBD1. The CDR3 contains 14 residues. Per germline, CDR1 KGHSH and CDR2 LQKENI. V lost 6 bases to trimming and J lost 5 bases; unmatched junction nucleotides: 9. CDR3 sequence: CASSSPGQMETQYF. The CDR3 nucleotides read TGTGCCAGCTCGAGCCCGGGACAGATGGAGACCCAGTACTTC.

A few counts support this clonotype. This chain links TRBV19 with TRBJ2-3, with D perhaps assigned TRBD1 or TRBD2 (5 bases each). This CDR3 comprises 12 residues. Germline lookup yields CDR1 LNHDA and CDR2 SQIVND (reference sequence). The V and J ends lost 8 bases and 4 bases respectively, with 10 bases between them. This chain's CDR3 is CASREGPDTQYF. Written as DNA, the CDR3 is TGTGCCAGTCGTGAGGGGCCAGATACGCAGTATTTT.

This chain connects TRBV7-8 to TRBJ1-5; weak D call: TRBD1 (6 bases). Germline V gene sequence: CDR1 SGHVS, CDR2 FQNEAQ. Trimming took 5 bases from V and 2 from J, leaving 7 bases between them. This CDR3 has 13 residues. CDR3 coding DNA: TGTGCCAGCAGCCCAGGGGGCAATCAGCCCCAGCATTTT. Translated, it gives CASSPGGNQPQHF.

Worth noting for this clonotype: This may be a read error, as it is one base from a much larger clone. The genes are TRBV19 and TRBJ1-5; TRBD1 agrees at 9 bases. The CDR3 has 15 amino acids. CDR1 LNHDA and CDR2 SQIVND come from the germline V gene (reference sequence). As DNA, the CDR3 is TGTGCCAGTAGCCCGGGGACAGGGCGGGATCAGCCCCAGCGTTTT. It yields the protein CASSPGTGRDQPQRF.

This chain connects TRBV4-3 to TRBJ1-5, with a possible D match to TRBD1 (5 bases). Germline CDR1 LGHNA, CDR2 YSLEER. CDR3 length equals 18 residues. Trimming cost V 0 bases and J 0 bases, with 15 bases left between them. In DNA form, the CDR3 reads TGCGCCAGCAGCCAAGATTTAGAAGGGGCAGCTAGCAATCAGCCCCAGCATTTT. As protein: CASSQDLEGAASNQPQHF.

The chain carries TRBV7-2 and TRBJ2-7; TRBD2 might be the D (5 bases). Trimming left V 1 base short and J 6 bases short, with 16 bases between. The CDR3 spans 15 residues. Germline CDR1 and CDR2: SGHTA and FQGNSA. CDR3 sequence reads: CASSLDSGFTGEQYF. The CDR3 region has the DNA TGTGCCAGCAGCTTAGATTCGGGATTCACCGGCGAGCAGTACTTC. Full variable domain (outside the CDR3, taken from reference TRBV7-2 and TRBJ2-7): GAGVSQSPSNKVTEKGKDVELRCDPISGHTALYWYRQSLGQGLEFLIYFQGNSAPDKSGLPSDRFSAERTGGSVSTLTIQRTQQEDSAVYLCASSLDSGFTGEQYFGPGTRLTVT.

CDR3 DNA: TGTGCCAGCAGTTTAGTTGGGAATTCACCCCTCCACTTT. Translating it yields CASSLVGNSPLHF. V gene TRBV12-3 or TRBV12-4 combines with J gene TRBJ1-6; D uncertain. The CDR3 extends over 13 amino acids. V lost 1 base and J 7 bases, leaving 5 bases between the germline ends.

The chain recombines TRBV20-1 with TRBJ2-3, with TRBD2 identical over 7 bases. Per germline, CDR1 DFQATT and CDR2 SNEGSKA (reference sequence). CDR3 length: 15 amino acids. With V trimmed by 5 bases and J by 2 bases, 10 bases remained unmatched. CDR3 coding DNA: TGCAGTGCTCTATCGAGCGGGACCACCACAGATACGCAGTATTTT. This sequence encodes CSALSSGTTTDTQYF.